This T cell receptor (beta chain) was sequenced for a study of cytotoxic CD8 clonotypes in ibrutinib-treated CLL. Study-level background: IGHV unmutated 17 to 18; relapsed/refractory about 10; treatment-naive over 14. Response sampling took place at median 12 months of treatment, range 6 to 36. Roughly 25 partial and 2 complete responses; at median approximately 68 months, 14 remitted, some 12 progressed.

With regard to this clone: Its antigen is currently unknown.

Notes on the study in general: A difference in sampling times existed between sustained-remission and progressing patients.

This table comes from immunoSEQ multiplex PCR, and its TCRdb copy is limited to in-frame clones, with some not included. The sample contains more than 110,000 clones, more than 75% of which appear only once. Germline CDR1 and CDR2: WSHSY and SAAADI. Trimming removed 5 bases from V and 5 bases from J, with 16 bases in between. This CDR3 contains 15 residues. The gene calls are TRBV10-2 and TRBJ1-3, with D possibly TRBD1 on 6 matching bases. The source was PBMCs, collected after 24 months of ibrutinib treatment. This sequence originates from a human donor with chronic lymphocytic leukemia. CDR3 sequence reads: CASSSTGLKRNTIYF. The CDR3 nucleotides are TGCGCCAGCAGTTCCACAGGGCTTAAGCGAAACACCATATATTTT.